A selection of T cell receptor beta chains follows, all from one sample in a study of blood T cell repertoires in COVID-19. Using immunoSEQ multiplex PCR, the repertoire was profiled, and TCRdb retains in-frame clones only, with some absent. Found here are over 100,000 clones, more than 75% of them singletons; the top ten hold approximately 4%. The sample consisted of peripheral blood. The receptors stem from a man in his forties or fifties with acute or convalescent COVID-19. The CDR3 runs from the conserved cysteine through the conserved F or W. D genes are given only for firm matches. Size tells how often a clone was seen (once, few, many) or the class of an expanded clone, and some rows leave it out.

cdr3_length j_call clone_size d_call v_call cdr3_nt cdr3_aa
13 TRBJ2-3 . . TRBV6-5 TGTGCCAGCAGGGTGGCAGGCACAGATACGCAGTATTTT CASRVAGTDTQYF
16 TRBJ1-1 . . TRBV2 TGTGCCAGCAGTGAAGCGCTGGGAGAGGTGAACACTGAAGCTTTCTTT CASSEALGEVNTEAFF
14 TRBJ2-1 . TRBD2 TRBV5-4 TGTGCCAGCAGCTTTGCGGGGGGGCCGGGGGAGCAGTTCTTC CASSFAGGPGEQFF
15 TRBJ1-2 . . TRBV14 TGTGCCAGCAGCCAAGAGGCAGGGGCTAACTATGGCTACACCTTC CASSQEAGANYGYTF
15 TRBJ1-5 . TRBD1 TRBV4-1 TGCGCCAGCAGCCGCCTTGACAGGGAGAATCAGCCCCAGCATTTT CASSRLDRENQPQHF
14 TRBJ2-7 . . TRBV5-4 TGTGCCAGCAGCTCCCCAAAACAGGGATACGAGCAGTACTTC CASSSPKQGYEQYF
15 TRBJ2-5 . TRBD1 TRBV5-1 TGCGCCAGCAGCTTGGGAGACAGGGGGTCAGAGACCCAGTACTTC CASSLGDRGSETQYF
15 TRBJ1-5 few . TRBV15 TGTGCCACCAGCACCTTAGGGGGTGAAGGTCAGCCCCAGCATTTT CATSTLGGEGQPQHF
15 TRBJ1-6 . . TRBV20-1 TGCAGTGCTAGTCAACAGAGCTCCTATAATTCACCCCTCCACTTT CSASQQSSYNSPLHF
15 TRBJ2-2 . TRBD2 TRBV5-1 TGCGCCAGCAGCCCTAGCGGGGGGCCCACCGGGGAGCTGTTTTTT CASSPSGGPTGELFF
16 TRBJ1-2 . TRBD1 TRBV4-2 TGTGCCAGCAGCCAAGGGGGACAGGGGATTCACTATGGCTACACCTTC CASSQGGQGIHYGYTF
14 TRBJ1-1 . TRBD1 TRBV18 TGTGCCAGCTCACCCGACAGGGAGAACACTGAAGCTTTCTTT CASSPDRENTEAFF
15 TRBJ1-1 . TRBD1 TRBV19 TGTGCCAGTAGTCCTCGACAGGGGTCTAACACTGAAGCTTTCTTT CASSPRQGSNTEAFF
16 TRBJ2-7 once TRBD1 TRBV7-6 TGTGCCAGCAGCTTAGGGACAGGGGGCATGACCTACGAGCAGTACTTC CASSLGTGGMTYEQYF
15 TRBJ2-2 . . TRBV3-1/TRBV3-2 TGTGCCAGCAGCCAAAAACTAGGGATCACCGGGGAGCTGTTTTTT CASSQKLGITGELFF
17 TRBJ1-2 . . TRBV7-8 TGTGCCAGCAGCCCGGGCGCAGGGTGGGGCGAGGACTATGGCTACACCTTC CASSPGAGWGEDYGYTF
15 TRBJ1-2 . TRBD1 TRBV18 TGTGCCAGCTCACCACACCTGGACAGGGCAGATGGCTACACCTTC CASSPHLDRADGYTF
14 TRBJ1-1 once TRBD1 TRBV5-1 TGCGCCAGCAGCTTCCGGGACAGGGACGCTGAAACTTTCTTT CASSFRDRDAETFF
14 TRBJ1-1 . . TRBV21-1 TGTGCCAGCAGCAACTCACCTCGTGGGAGAAAAGCTTTCTTT CASSNSPRGRKAFF
14 TRBJ1-2 . . TRBV14 TGTGCCAGCAGCCAACAGGGGATAAACTATGGCTACACCTTC CASSQQGINYGYTF
16 TRBJ2-3 . . TRBV3-1/TRBV3-2 TGTGCCAGCAGCCAGCGGAGGGGTGGGGGCACAGATACGCAGTATTTT CASSQRRGGGTDTQYF
13 TRBJ1-6 . TRBD1 TRBV5-4 TGTGCCAGCAAGGGGACAGACAATTCACCCCTCCACTTT CASKGTDNSPLHF
15 TRBJ1-2 . . TRBV5-6 TGTGCCAGCAGCTTGGCAAGGGGACTCAGCTATGGCTACACCTTC CASSLARGLSYGYTF
17 TRBJ2-2 . TRBD1 TRBV5-1 TGCGCCAGCAGCCTGCGTCCCGGGACAGGGCTCGGCGGGGAGCTGTTTTTT CASSLRPGTGLGGELFF
17 TRBJ1-2 . TRBD1 TRBV5-4 TGTGCCAGCAGCTTGGGGTCCGTGACAGGGGGTGTCTATGGCTACACCTTC CASSLGSVTGGVYGYTF
13 TRBJ2-7 . TRBD1 TRBV10-3 TGTGCCATCAGGCCCGGACAGGGCTACGAGCAGTACTTC CAIRPGQGYEQYF
16 TRBJ2-1 . TRBD2 TRBV11-2 TGTGCCAGCAGCCCTCCCCAGCGGGAGAGGGGGGGCGAGCAGTTCTTC CASSPPQRERGGEQFF
15 TRBJ1-2 . . TRBV5-4 TGTGCCAGCAGCTCTAGACAGGAGGATAACTATGGCTACACCTTC CASSSRQEDNYGYTF
14 TRBJ2-7 . . TRBV7-6 TGTGCCAGCAGCTTAGGGCCGGGGGTTCCCGAGCAGTACTTC CASSLGPGVPEQYF
16 TRBJ2-3 . TRBD2 TRBV2 TGTGCCAGCAGTGATTCGGTAGCGGGGGGGGCAGATACGCAGTATTTT CASSDSVAGGADTQYF
13 TRBJ1-1 . TRBD1 TRBV30 TGTGCCTGGGTGGACAGGGCTAGCACTGAAGCTTTCTTT CAWVDRASTEAFF
12 TRBJ2-7 . . TRBV19 TGTGCCAGTAGTGTTCAGGGGTACGAGCAGTACTTC CASSVQGYEQYF
13 TRBJ2-5 . . TRBV7-6 TGTGCCAGCAGCTTATCCCAGGGTGGGGCCCAGTACTTC CASSLSQGGAQYF
13 TRBJ1-6 . . TRBV19 TGTGCCAGTGGTCAGGGTTACAATTCACCCCTCCACTTT CASGQGYNSPLHF
16 TRBJ1-6 . . TRBV5-4 TGTGCCAGCAGCACTTTGCGGAGCTCCTATAATTCACCCCTCCACTTT CASSTLRSSYNSPLHF
13 TRBJ2-3 . . TRBV7-2 TGTGCCAGCAGCCGCGGACAGTCAGATACGCAGTATTTT CASSRGQSDTQYF
18 TRBJ2-3 . TRBD2 TRBV7-9 TGTGCCAGCAGCGCCGGACTAGCGGGAACCAGAGGCACAGATACGCAGTATTTT CASSAGLAGTRGTDTQYF
15 TRBJ2-2 . TRBD2 TRBV29-1 TGCAGCGTTGAACTAGCGGGAGGACACACCGGGGAGCTGTTTTTT CSVELAGGHTGELFF
15 TRBJ2-7 . . TRBV27 TGTGCCAGCAGTATGACAGGATTCAGCTCCTACGAGCAGTACTTC CASSMTGFSSYEQYF
14 TRBJ2-7 . TRBD2 TRBV20-1 TGCAGTGCTAGTTTGGGGACTAGCGGGAGTGAGCAGTACTTC CSASLGTSGSEQYF
14 TRBJ1-5 . . TRBV3-1/TRBV3-2 TGTGCCAGCAGCCAAGGAGCAAGCAATCAGCCCCAGCATTTT CASSQGASNQPQHF
16 TRBJ2-7 . TRBD2 TRBV6-2/TRBV6-3 TGTGCCAGCAGTTACGACAGGGGACTAGCGGGATACGAGCAGTACTTC CASSYDRGLAGYEQYF
16 TRBJ2-3 . . TRBV7-9 TGTGCCAGCAGCTTGTGGGACTCCTTTGCGGCAGATACGCAGTATTTT CASSLWDSFAADTQYF
15 TRBJ1-4 . TRBD1 TRBV19 TGTGCCAGTAGTATAACGGACAGGGATGATGAAAAACTGTTTTTT CASSITDRDDEKLFF
17 TRBJ2-1 . TRBD2 TRBV3-1/TRBV3-2 TGTGCCAGCAGCCAAGGGACTAGCGGGAGTGGTAGTGGTGAGCAGTTCTTC CASSQGTSGSGSGEQFF
14 TRBJ2-5 . TRBD2 TRBV10-1 TGCGCCAGTACCCGGACTAGCGGGGGAAAGACCCAGTACTTC CASTRTSGGKTQYF
13 TRBJ2-2 . . TRBV11-3 TGTGCCAGCAGCTTAGTATCCTCCGGGGAGCTGTTTTTT CASSLVSSGELFF
15 TRBJ2-2 . . TRBV5-1 TGCGCCAGCAGCTTGAATCAGGGCGACACCGGGGAGCTGTTTTTT CASSLNQGDTGELFF
14 TRBJ1-2 . TRBD1 TRBV30 TGTGCCTGGAGTGACGGGACAGATATATCGGTCTACACCTTC CAWSDGTDISVYTF
15 TRBJ1-2 . TRBD1 TRBV6-5 TGTGCCAGCAGTTACTCGGGGGACAGCAACTATGGCTACACCTTC CASSYSGDSNYGYTF
14 TRBJ2-7 . TRBD1 TRBV3-1/TRBV3-2 TGTGCCAGCAGCCATGACAGGGCAGCATACGAGCAGTACTTC CASSHDRAAYEQYF
17 TRBJ1-2 . TRBD1 TRBV7-9 TGTGCCAGCAGCTTAGCGGGGGCGACAGGGCGAAACTATGGCTACACCTTC CASSLAGATGRNYGYTF
16 TRBJ1-2 . TRBD1 TRBV5-4 TGTGCCAGCAGCTTCGGCGAGGGGGCCCAGGTCTATGGCTACACCTTC CASSFGEGAQVYGYTF